The clone carrying this T cell receptor (beta chain) appeared many times. Its matching antigen is unknown. Every sample had a minimum of 6.5 million PBMCs isolated. From germline, CDR1 is SQVTM and CDR2 ANQGSEA. V dropped 7 bases and J dropped 6 bases, with 31 bases sitting between them. The CDR3 spans 17 residues. The second PCR ran roughly 6 to 11 cycles with a sample-barcoded 5' primer and J-beta primers. From the 5' RACE reads, TCRdb called clonotypes with MiXCR, one entry per CDR3 protein. The sample contains 600,000 to 850,000 distinct CDR3 sequences, about 40% of which appear only once. The data were obtained in a study of blood T cells in healthy people across ages. Study-wide points: What prevented conclusive comparison of naive and antigen-experienced cells was that PBMCs were unsorted.

Sequencing was carried out using blood. V usage is TRBV29-1 and J usage is TRBJ2-7; D remains ambiguous. This clonotype was sampled from a woman aged 55 to 70 in good health. In DNA, the CDR3 is TGCAGCGGCCCCAACCCTATAAGGGTTCACTCCTTCGGCGAGCAGTACTTC. It is translated as CSGPNPIRVHSFGEQYF.